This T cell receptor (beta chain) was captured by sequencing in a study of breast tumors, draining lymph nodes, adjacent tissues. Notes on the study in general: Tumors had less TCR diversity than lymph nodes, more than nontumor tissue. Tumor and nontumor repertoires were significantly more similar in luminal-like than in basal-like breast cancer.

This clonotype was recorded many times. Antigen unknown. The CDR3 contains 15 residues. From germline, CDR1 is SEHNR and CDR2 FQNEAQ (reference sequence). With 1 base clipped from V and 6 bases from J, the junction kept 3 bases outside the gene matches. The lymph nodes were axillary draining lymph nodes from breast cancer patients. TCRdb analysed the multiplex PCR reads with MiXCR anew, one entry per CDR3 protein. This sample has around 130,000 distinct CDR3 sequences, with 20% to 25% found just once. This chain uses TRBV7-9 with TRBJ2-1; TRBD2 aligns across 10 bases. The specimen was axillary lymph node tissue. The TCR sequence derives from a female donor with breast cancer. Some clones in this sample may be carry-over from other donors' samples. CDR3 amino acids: CASSLGASGSNEQFF. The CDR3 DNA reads TGTGCCAGCAGCTTAGGCGCTAGCGGGAGCAATGAGCAGTTCTTC.